This TCR beta chain was sequenced for a study of cytomegalovirus exposure and HLA in healthy donors. This clone was seen repeatedly, ten times or more. Its antigen is currently unknown. CDR3 length: 13 residues. V was trimmed by 2 bases and J by 5 bases, leaving 7 bases between them. The germline gives CDR1 MRHNA, CDR2 SNTAGT. Overall study findings and caveats: Rarity held for most TCR sequences, but there were some public TCRs that occurred in many donors. According to reports, the classifier identified cytomegalovirus status with high specificity and sensitivity. It was approximately 170 TCR beta chains that were listed as cytomegalovirus-associated.

Sequencing was performed with immunoSEQ multiplex PCR; in TCRdb, only in-frame clones are kept and a portion is missing. The sample lists over 200,000 clones; around 90% were seen once. The study drew the donors from its approximately 120-subject validation cohort, separate from the roughly 700-subject first cohort. This receptor was obtained from a woman in her late teens or twenties in good health and CMV-seronegative. J is TRBJ2-1 and V is TRBV6-4; D remains unclear. The sample consisted of PBMCs. The CDR3 spells CASSDADNNEQFF. The DNA of the CDR3 is TGTGCCAGCAGTGACGCCGACAACAATGAGCAGTTCTTC.